A selection of T cell receptor beta chains follows, all from one sample in a study of cytomegalovirus exposure and HLA in healthy donors. Using immunoSEQ multiplex PCR, the repertoire was profiled, and TCRdb retains in-frame clones only, with some absent. This table has 150,000 to 200,000 clones, around 76% appearing once. Input material: PBMCs. These TCRs come from a young woman in good health and CMV-seropositive. Each CDR3 is given with its conserved first and last residue. Each record gives: clone size, J gene, V gene, D gene, CDR3 DNA, CDR3 protein. The D gene is left open where the match is weak. Clone size is stated in some rows and not others, as once, few, many or a class when expanded.

once,TRBJ2-7,TRBV7-9,TRBD2,TGTTCCAGCAGCCAGACTAGCGGCTCCTACGAGCAGTACTTC,CSSSQTSGSYEQYF
.,TRBJ1-4,TRBV28,.,TGTGCCAGCAGTTTGGCGGGGACCGCAACTAATGAAAAACTGTTTTTT,CASSLAGTATNEKLFF
.,TRBJ1-5,TRBV6-1,TRBD1,TGTGCCAGCACCCCACAGGGGATTCAGCCCCAGCATTTT,CASTPQGIQPQHF
.,TRBJ2-7,TRBV4-2,.,TGTGCCAGCAGCCATATTACAGGGAGTTACGAGCAGTACTTC,CASSHITGSYEQYF
few,TRBJ2-1,TRBV5-1,.,TGCGCCAGCAGCTTGGTGGCCGAAACAGAGCAGTTCTTC,CASSLVAETEQFF
.,TRBJ1-2,TRBV29-1,.,TGCAGCGTTGAAAACAGGAGGGACTATGGCTACACCTTC,CSVENRRDYGYTF
.,TRBJ2-6,TRBV4-3,.,TGCGCCAGCAGCCCAACGTTTATGGGTTCGGGGGCTGGGGCCAACGTCCTGACTTTC,CASSPTFMGSGAGANVLTF
.,TRBJ1-5,TRBV9,.,TGTGCCAGCAGCTCCTGGGGGGGCAATCAGCCCCAGCATTTT,CASSSWGGNQPQHF
.,TRBJ2-5,TRBV7-3,TRBD1,TGTGCCAGCAGCTTAACGGGGACAGAAAAAGAGACCCAGTACTTC,CASSLTGTEKETQYF
.,TRBJ2-5,TRBV21-1,.,TGTGCCAGCAGCACCCGACTAGCGGGGCCCTCGAAAGAGACCCAGTACTTC,CASSTRLAGPSKETQYF
.,TRBJ1-5,TRBV19,.,TGTGCCAGTAATCCGTGGGGGGGCTATCAGCCCCAGCATTTT,CASNPWGGYQPQHF
.,TRBJ1-5,TRBV11-2,TRBD1,TGTGCCAGCAGCGCAGACAGGGAATGGAGTCAGCCCCAGCATTTT,CASSADREWSQPQHF
.,TRBJ1-2,TRBV6-1,TRBD1,TGTGCCAGCACTCCACAGGGGGCTGCTAACTATGGCTACACCTTC,CASTPQGAANYGYTF
few,TRBJ2-5,TRBV5-1,.,TGCGCCAGCAGCTTGGTTGGCGGGACAGAGACCCAGTACTTC,CASSLVGGTETQYF
.,TRBJ2-3,TRBV25-1,.,TGTGCCACCCTAGAGAGCGTTGCAGATACGCAGTATTTT,CATLESVADTQYF
.,TRBJ2-1,TRBV7-5,.,TGTGCCAGAAGTCCATACAATGAGCAGTTCTTC,CARSPYNEQFF
.,TRBJ2-5,TRBV11-3,.,TGTGCCAGCAGCTTATTGCGAGGACTGGGTGAGACCCAGTACTTC,CASSLLRGLGETQYF
.,TRBJ1-1,TRBV19,TRBD1,TGTGCCAGTAGTAGGGACAGGTTGAACACTGAAGCTTTCTTT,CASSRDRLNTEAFF
.,TRBJ2-7,TRBV7-8,TRBD2,TGTGCCAGCAACGAAAGGGAGGGGTCCCACGAGCAGTACTTC,CASNEREGSHEQYF
.,TRBJ2-7,TRBV7-9,TRBD1,TGTGCCAGCAGCTTACATCCCCGGACAGGGGGCAAGGACGAGCAGTACTTC,CASSLHPRTGGKDEQYF
.,TRBJ1-2,TRBV15,.,TGTGCCACCAGCCCAAGATCGGACACCTATGGCTACACCTTC,CATSPRSDTYGYTF
.,TRBJ1-2,TRBV4-2,.,TGTGCCAGCAGCCAAGATCTAGCCCAAGGGGGCTACACCTTC,CASSQDLAQGGYTF